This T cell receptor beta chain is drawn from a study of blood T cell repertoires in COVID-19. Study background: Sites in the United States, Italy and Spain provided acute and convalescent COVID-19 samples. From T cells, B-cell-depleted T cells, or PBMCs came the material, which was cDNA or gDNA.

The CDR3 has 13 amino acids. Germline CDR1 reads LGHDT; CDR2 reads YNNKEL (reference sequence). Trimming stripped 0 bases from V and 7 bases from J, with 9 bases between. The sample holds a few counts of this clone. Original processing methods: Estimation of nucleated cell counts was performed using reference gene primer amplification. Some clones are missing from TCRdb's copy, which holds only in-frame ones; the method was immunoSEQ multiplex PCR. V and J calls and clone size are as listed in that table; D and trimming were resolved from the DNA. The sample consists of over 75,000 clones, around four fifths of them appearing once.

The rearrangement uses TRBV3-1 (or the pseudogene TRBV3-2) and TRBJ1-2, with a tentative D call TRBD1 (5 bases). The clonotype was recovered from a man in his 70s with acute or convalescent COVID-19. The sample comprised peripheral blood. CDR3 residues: CASSQEGGAGYTF. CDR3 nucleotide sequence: TGTGCCAGCAGCCAAGAGGGCGGGGCTGGCTACACCTTC.